This is a list of T cell receptor beta chains from one sample in a study of identical twins. A single record per CDR3 protein comes from TCRdb applying MiXCR to the 5' RACE reads. This repertoire shows 400,000 to 550,000 distinct CDR3 sequences, 14% found once; its top ten account for about 0.97%. These same records also appear under a second study, on yellow fever vaccine responses in identical twins.

The sequencing input was CD4+ T cells sorted from blood. Source of these receptors: a woman in her late teens or twenties in good health. Each CDR3 is given without its conserved first and last residue. Size is stated for part of the rows, as once, few or many counts, or as a class when the clone is expanded.

V gene: TRBV5-1; J gene: TRBJ2-3; clone size: many; CDR3 protein: ASSLSGANTQY
V gene: TRBV6-5; J gene: TRBJ2-5; clone size: .; CDR3 protein: ASSYLWTSGSRTQY
V gene: TRBV5-1; J gene: TRBJ2-7; clone size: .; CDR3 protein: ASSLDGQGVSYEQY
V gene: TRBV12-3/TRBV12-4; J gene: TRBJ2-1; clone size: many; CDR3 protein: ASSPGLAGSGEQF
V gene: TRBV6-1; J gene: TRBJ2-1; clone size: few; CDR3 protein: ASSEHGQGEQF
V gene: TRBV2; J gene: TRBJ2-7; clone size: few; CDR3 protein: ASVLAGYEQY
V gene: TRBV4-2; J gene: TRBJ1-2; clone size: .; CDR3 protein: ASSLPGRDGYT
V gene: TRBV4-1; J gene: TRBJ2-5; clone size: .; CDR3 protein: ASSQVNMGIQETQY
V gene: TRBV29-1; J gene: TRBJ1-2; clone size: .; CDR3 protein: SVSQVMGYT
V gene: TRBV5-1; J gene: TRBJ2-1; clone size: .; CDR3 protein: ASSNMSYNEQF
V gene: TRBV7-2; J gene: TRBJ2-5; clone size: few; CDR3 protein: ASSLAPWAMVTQY
V gene: TRBV20-1; J gene: TRBJ2-1; clone size: .; CDR3 protein: CARAISGGTTSYNEQF
V gene: TRBV28; J gene: TRBJ2-5; clone size: few; CDR3 protein: ASSSSGREETQY
V gene: TRBV6-2/TRBV6-3; J gene: TRBJ2-7; clone size: .; CDR3 protein: ASSNGVRFYEQY
V gene: TRBV20-1; J gene: TRBJ2-5; clone size: .; CDR3 protein: SAGQAGNQETQY
V gene: TRBV12-3/TRBV12-4; J gene: TRBJ2-1; clone size: .; CDR3 protein: ASSLLQGSPEQF
V gene: TRBV7-6; J gene: TRBJ2-1; clone size: few; CDR3 protein: ASRTLAGNSYNEQF
V gene: TRBV7-2; J gene: TRBJ2-3; clone size: .; CDR3 protein: ASSASGGLNTDTQY
V gene: TRBV7-2; J gene: TRBJ1-5; clone size: few; CDR3 protein: ASSLRTGLGPQH
V gene: TRBV12-3/TRBV12-4; J gene: TRBJ2-2; clone size: many; CDR3 protein: ASTAGQGIAGELF
V gene: TRBV4-3; J gene: TRBJ2-1; clone size: few; CDR3 protein: ASSQARSSEQF
V gene: TRBV6-1; J gene: TRBJ1-1; clone size: many; CDR3 protein: ASRDDGHMNTEAF
V gene: TRBV5-1; J gene: TRBJ2-1; clone size: .; CDR3 protein: ASSQEGNEQF
V gene: TRBV28; J gene: TRBJ2-5; clone size: few; CDR3 protein: ASGPEETQY
V gene: TRBV14; J gene: TRBJ2-3; clone size: few; CDR3 protein: ASSQVPTGLSQY
V gene: TRBV29-1; J gene: TRBJ1-1; clone size: few; CDR3 protein: SVESKGREGMNTEAF
V gene: TRBV5-8; J gene: TRBJ2-7; clone size: .; CDR3 protein: ASSSIHRTYEQY
V gene: TRBV6-1; J gene: TRBJ2-7; clone size: few; CDR3 protein: ASRRVSGRASEQY
V gene: TRBV6-5; J gene: TRBJ2-2; clone size: .; CDR3 protein: ASSYWETANTGELF
V gene: TRBV11-2; J gene: TRBJ2-2; clone size: .; CDR3 protein: ASSKSGVNTGELF
V gene: TRBV9; J gene: TRBJ2-7; clone size: .; CDR3 protein: ASSAGLAGGYYEQY
V gene: TRBV29-1; J gene: TRBJ2-5; clone size: few; CDR3 protein: SVETFQETQY
V gene: TRBV18; J gene: TRBJ2-7; clone size: .; CDR3 protein: ASSPASPLLEQY
V gene: TRBV6-5; J gene: TRBJ2-5; clone size: .; CDR3 protein: ASRYGTKGPETQY
V gene: TRBV30; J gene: TRBJ2-1; clone size: .; CDR3 protein: AWSVLGLEQF
V gene: TRBV29-1; J gene: TRBJ2-7; clone size: few; CDR3 protein: SVERQGHPYEQY
V gene: TRBV12-3/TRBV12-4; J gene: TRBJ2-1; clone size: many; CDR3 protein: ASSLVGNRRF
V gene: TRBV15; J gene: TRBJ2-3; clone size: .; CDR3 protein: ATSRDPPGGLGDTQY
V gene: TRBV2; J gene: TRBJ2-1; clone size: .; CDR3 protein: ASMSSGGTHNEQF
V gene: TRBV6-2/TRBV6-3; J gene: TRBJ2-7; clone size: .; CDR3 protein: ASSTPRTRFYEQY
V gene: TRBV6-1; J gene: TRBJ2-2; clone size: .; CDR3 protein: ASNRGALNTGELF
V gene: TRBV3-1; J gene: TRBJ2-7; clone size: .; CDR3 protein: ASSQQALGTSAEY
V gene: TRBV12-3/TRBV12-4; J gene: TRBJ2-1; clone size: few; CDR3 protein: ASSLRLAGVYNEQF
V gene: TRBV5-1; J gene: TRBJ2-1; clone size: many; CDR3 protein: ASSPGLAGVDEQF
V gene: TRBV5-1; J gene: TRBJ2-3; clone size: .; CDR3 protein: ASSPERGVSTDTQY
V gene: TRBV20-1; J gene: TRBJ2-3; clone size: few; CDR3 protein: SALSRTSGSTDTQY
V gene: TRBV2; J gene: TRBJ1-2; clone size: .; CDR3 protein: ASGTGYGYT
V gene: TRBV5-1; J gene: TRBJ2-5; clone size: few; CDR3 protein: ASSLVGTSAPQY
V gene: TRBV7-2; J gene: TRBJ2-5; clone size: .; CDR3 protein: ASSLGGSQY
V gene: TRBV29-1; J gene: TRBJ2-1; clone size: .; CDR3 protein: SVVDRKGGNEQF
V gene: TRBV27; J gene: TRBJ2-2; clone size: many; CDR3 protein: ASRTGGFVGELF
V gene: TRBV20-1; J gene: TRBJ2-7; clone size: .; CDR3 protein: SARVRSGGVYEQY
V gene: TRBV5-1; J gene: TRBJ1-1; clone size: .; CDR3 protein: ASSSIPPGQGSTEAF
V gene: TRBV30; J gene: TRBJ2-2; clone size: .; CDR3 protein: AWKNTGELF
V gene: TRBV7-8; J gene: TRBJ2-1; clone size: many; CDR3 protein: ASSLVWGTSGRGNEQF
V gene: TRBV6-1; J gene: TRBJ2-1; clone size: many; CDR3 protein: ASSPSGGTYNEQF
V gene: TRBV11-2; J gene: TRBJ2-5; clone size: .; CDR3 protein: ASSLVDSGETQY